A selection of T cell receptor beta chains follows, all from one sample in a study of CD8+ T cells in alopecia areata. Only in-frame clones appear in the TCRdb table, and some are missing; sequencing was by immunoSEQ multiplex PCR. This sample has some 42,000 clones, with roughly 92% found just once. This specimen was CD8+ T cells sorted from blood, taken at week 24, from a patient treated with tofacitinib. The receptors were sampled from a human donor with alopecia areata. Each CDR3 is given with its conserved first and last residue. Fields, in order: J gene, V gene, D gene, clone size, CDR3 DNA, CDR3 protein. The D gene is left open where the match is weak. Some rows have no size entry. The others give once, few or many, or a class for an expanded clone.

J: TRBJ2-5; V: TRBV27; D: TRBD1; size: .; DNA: TGTGCCAGCAGGGACAGGGGGCGATCGGAGACCCAGTACTTC; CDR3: CASRDRGRSETQYF
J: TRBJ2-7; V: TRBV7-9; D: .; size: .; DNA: TGCGCCAGCAGCCATTCGTTCGGGGAAGCGTCCTACGAGCAGTACTTC; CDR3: CASSHSFGEASYEQYF
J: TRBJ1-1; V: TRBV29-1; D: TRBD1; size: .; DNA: TGCAGCGTTGTAGGACAGGGGGTCACTGAAGCTTTCTTT; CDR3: CSVVGQGVTEAFF
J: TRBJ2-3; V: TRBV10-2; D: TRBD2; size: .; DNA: TGCGCCAGCAGTGCGGGACTAGCGGGGGGCACAGATACGCAGTATTTT; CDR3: CASSAGLAGGTDTQYF
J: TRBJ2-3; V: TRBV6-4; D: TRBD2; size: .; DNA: TGTGCCAGCAGTCCCGGACTAGCGGGCGGTGGGGATACGCAGTATTTT; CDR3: CASSPGLAGGGDTQYF
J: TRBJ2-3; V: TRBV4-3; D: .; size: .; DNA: TGCGCCAGCAGCCAAGGGGGGGCGGACCCACCAGATACGCAGTATTTT; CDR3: CASSQGGADPPDTQYF
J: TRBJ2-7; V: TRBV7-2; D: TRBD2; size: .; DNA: TGTGCCAGCAGCTTAGGAGGCGGGGGTTACGAGCAGTACTTC; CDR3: CASSLGGGGYEQYF
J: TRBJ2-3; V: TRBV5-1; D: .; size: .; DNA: TGCGCCAGCTCTTGGAGTAGCACAGATACGCAGTATTTT; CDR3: CASSWSSTDTQYF
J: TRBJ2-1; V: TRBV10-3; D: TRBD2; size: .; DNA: TGTGCCATCCTGGGAGCGGGGGAGTACAATGAGCAGTTCTTC; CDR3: CAILGAGEYNEQFF
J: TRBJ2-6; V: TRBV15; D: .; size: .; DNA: TGTGCCACCAGCGGTAGAAGCTCTGGGGCCAACGTCCTGACTTTC; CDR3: CATSGRSSGANVLTF
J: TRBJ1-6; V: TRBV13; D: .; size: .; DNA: TGTGCCAGCAGCTTACACGCAGGTTCATCACCCCTCCACTTT; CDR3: CASSLHAGSSPLHF
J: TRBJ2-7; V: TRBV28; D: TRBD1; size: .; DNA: TGTGCCAGCAGTTCCCTCCTGGGGGACAGGGGAGGCTACGAGCAGTACTTC; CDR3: CASSSLLGDRGGYEQYF
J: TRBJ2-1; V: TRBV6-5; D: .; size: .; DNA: TGTGCCAGCAGTTTAAACTCAGAGGGTGAGCAGTTCTTC; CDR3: CASSLNSEGEQFF
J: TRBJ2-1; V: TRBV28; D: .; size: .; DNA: TGTGCCAGCAGTAACAGTAATGAGCAGTTCTTC; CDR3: CASSNSNEQFF
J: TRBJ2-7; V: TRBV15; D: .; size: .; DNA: TGTGCCGCCAGCAGAACCGACAGTCCCTACGAGCAGTACTTC; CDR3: CAASRTDSPYEQYF
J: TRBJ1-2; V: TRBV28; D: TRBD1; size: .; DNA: TGTGCCAGCCGCAGGGGGTTGTATGGCTACACCTTC; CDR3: CASRRGLYGYTF
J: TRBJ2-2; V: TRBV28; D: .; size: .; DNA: TGTGCCAGCAGTTTACCCACAGGGATGAGCGGGGAGCTGTTTTTT; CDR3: CASSLPTGMSGELFF
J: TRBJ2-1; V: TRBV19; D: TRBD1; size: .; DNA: TGTGCCAGTAGTTTCCAGGGGGCCGGATACAATGAGCAGTTCTTC; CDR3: CASSFQGAGYNEQFF
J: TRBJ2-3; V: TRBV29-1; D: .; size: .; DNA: TGCAGCGTTGCGATAGGAGCAGGATACACAGATACGCAGTATTTT; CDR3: CSVAIGAGYTDTQYF
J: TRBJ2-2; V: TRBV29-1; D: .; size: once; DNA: TGCAGCGTTGTAACAGGGCCCGGGGAGCTGTTTTTT; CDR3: CSVVTGPGELFF
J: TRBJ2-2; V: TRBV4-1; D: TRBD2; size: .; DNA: TGCGCCAGCAGCCCCCCAGGCGGGGGACGGGATGACGGGGAGCTGTTTTTT; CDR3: CASSPPGGGRDDGELFF
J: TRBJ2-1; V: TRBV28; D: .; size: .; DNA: TGTGCCAGCAGTTTCGCCAGGATCAATGAGCAGTTCTTC; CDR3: CASSFARINEQFF
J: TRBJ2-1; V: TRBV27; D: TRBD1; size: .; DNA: TGTGCCAGTTACAGGGGGTTGGGGAATGAGCAGTTCTTC; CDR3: CASYRGLGNEQFF
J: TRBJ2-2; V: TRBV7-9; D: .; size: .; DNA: TGTGCCAGCAGCTTAGCAACCGGGGAGCTGTTTTTT; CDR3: CASSLATGELFF
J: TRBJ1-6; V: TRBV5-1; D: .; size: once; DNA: TGCGCCAGCAGCTTGGGTACTAATTCACCCCTCCACTTT; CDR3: CASSLGTNSPLHF
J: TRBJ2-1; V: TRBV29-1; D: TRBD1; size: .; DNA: TGCAGCGTTGAAGATGTAGGACAGGCCACCTACAATGAGCAGTTCTTC; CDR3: CSVEDVGQATYNEQFF
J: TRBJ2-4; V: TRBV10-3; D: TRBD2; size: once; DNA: TGTGCCATCAGTGCGTCCGGGACTAGCGGCCAAACATTAAACATTCAGTACTTC; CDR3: CAISASGTSGQTLNIQYF
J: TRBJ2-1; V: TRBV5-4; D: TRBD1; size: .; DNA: TGTGCCAGCAGCTTCGCAGGGGGCATCGATGAGCAGTTCTTC; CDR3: CASSFAGGIDEQFF
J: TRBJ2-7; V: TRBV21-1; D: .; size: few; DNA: TGTGCCAGCAGCAAAGAGAGTCGGGCCCCCTACGAGCAGTACTTC; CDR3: CASSKESRAPYEQYF
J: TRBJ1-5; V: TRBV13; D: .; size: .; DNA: TGTGCCAGCAGCTTACGGGGTGAGTGGCAGCCCCAGCATTTT; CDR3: CASSLRGEWQPQHF
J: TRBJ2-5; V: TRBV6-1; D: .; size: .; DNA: TGTGCCAGCAGTGAGTTCAGGGAAGAGACCCAGTACTTC; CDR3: CASSEFREETQYF
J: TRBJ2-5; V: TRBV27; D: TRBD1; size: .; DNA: TGTGCCAGCAGCAACCTCCTGGGACAGGAACAAGAGACCCAGTACTTC; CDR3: CASSNLLGQEQETQYF
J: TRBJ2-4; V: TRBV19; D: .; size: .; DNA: TGTGCCAGTAGTATAGATGGAGACTTAAATTCCAAAAACATTCAGTACTTC; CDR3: CASSIDGDLNSKNIQYF
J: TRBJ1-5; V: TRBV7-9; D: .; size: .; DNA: TGTGCCAGCAGCGAGTGGACTAGCAATCAGCCCCAGCATTTT; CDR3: CASSEWTSNQPQHF
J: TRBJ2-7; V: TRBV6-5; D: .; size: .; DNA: TGTGCCAGCAGTACCTTCGACAGCTACGAGCAGTACTTC; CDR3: CASSTFDSYEQYF
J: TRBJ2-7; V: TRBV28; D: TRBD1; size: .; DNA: TGTGCCAGCAGTTTAACCGCGACAGGGAGCTACGAGCAGTACTTC; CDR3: CASSLTATGSYEQYF
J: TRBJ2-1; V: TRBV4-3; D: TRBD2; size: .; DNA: TGCGCCAGCAGCCAAGATCGTCTAGCGGGGCCCCACAATGAGCAGTTCTTC; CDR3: CASSQDRLAGPHNEQFF
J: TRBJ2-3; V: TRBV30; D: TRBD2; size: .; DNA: TGTGCCTGGAGTGTACCCAGCGGGGGGGACAATCAAGATACGCAGTATTTT; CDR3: CAWSVPSGGDNQDTQYF
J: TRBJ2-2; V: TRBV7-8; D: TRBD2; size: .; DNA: TGTGCCAGCAGCCCCCGGGAGGAGCTAGCGGGGGCGAACACCGGGGAGCTGTTTTTT; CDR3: CASSPREELAGANTGELFF
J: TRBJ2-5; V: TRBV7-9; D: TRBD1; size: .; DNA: TGTGCCAGCAGCTCCTACTCTCGGACAGGGGGGGAGACCCAGTACTTC; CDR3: CASSSYSRTGGETQYF
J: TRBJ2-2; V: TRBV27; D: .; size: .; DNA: TGTGCCAGCAGCCCACTAGGGGTTGGCACCGGGGAGCTGTTTTTT; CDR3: CASSPLGVGTGELFF
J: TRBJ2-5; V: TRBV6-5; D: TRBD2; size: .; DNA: TGTGCCAGCAGTTTAGGACTAGCGGGGGGAAAGACCCAGTACTTC; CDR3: CASSLGLAGGKTQYF
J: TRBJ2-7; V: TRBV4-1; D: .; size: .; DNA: TGCGCCAGCAGCCAAGGGGAGGGGGGTGACAGGTCATACGAGCAGTACTTC; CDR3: CASSQGEGGDRSYEQYF
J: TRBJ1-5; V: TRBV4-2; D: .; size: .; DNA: TGTGCCAGCAGCCAAGTATTACAGGGCTCGGGGAGTCAGCCCCAGCATTTT; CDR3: CASSQVLQGSGSQPQHF
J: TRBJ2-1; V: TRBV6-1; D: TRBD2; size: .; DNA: TGTGCCAGCAGTGAACCGACTAGCTTCGATGAGCAGTTCTTC; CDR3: CASSEPTSFDEQFF
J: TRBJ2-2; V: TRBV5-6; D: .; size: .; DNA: TGTGCCAGCAACGAGGGTGTTTCGGAGCTGTTTTTT; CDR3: CASNEGVSELFF
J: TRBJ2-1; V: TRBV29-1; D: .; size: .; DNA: TGCAGCGTTGGGGGGCCCGCTCCCTACAATGAGCAGTTCTTC; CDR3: CSVGGPAPYNEQFF
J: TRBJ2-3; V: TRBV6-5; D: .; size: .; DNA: TGTGCCAGCAGTTATGGGGTCTTCTCAACAGATACGCAGTATTTT; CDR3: CASSYGVFSTDTQYF